This T cell receptor beta chain is from a study of CD8+CD57+ T cells in acquired aplastic anemia. Looking at the study overall: Sorted CD4+ and CD8+ cells gave an average of 3.2 ug of DNA.

Study outcomes and limitations: Patients shared 25 to 35 CD8+ CDR3 sequences with controls.

Template material for TCR beta VDJ and CDR3 profiling consisted of genomic DNA. TCRdb itself ran the reads through MiXCR, one entry per CDR3 protein. The table has hundreds of thousands of distinct CDR3 sequences, roughly 68% seen once. The germline V gene has CDR1 MRHNA and CDR2 SNTAGT. With 4 bases removed from V and 4 bases from J, the gap between germline ends came to 8 bases. This CDR3 contains 13 residues. This clonotype was seen many times. The antigen remains undetermined. The receptor was isolated from a human donor in good health, serving as a control. The chain uses TRBV6-4 and TRBJ1-5, with unresolved D. The sample comprised sorted CD4+, CD8+, or CD8+CD57+ T cells (not recorded which) from PBMCs. The CDR3 loop reads CASSVEENQPQHF. The DNA for the CDR3 is TGTGCCAGCAGTGTGGAGGAGAATCAGCCCCAGCATTTT.